In its sample, the clone carrying this T cell receptor beta chain was seen a few times. Germline assignment: CDR1 LGHDT and CDR2 YNNKEL (reference sequence). The CDR3 is 14 amino acids. V was shortened by 0 bases and J by 4 bases, with 9 bases between the two germline ends. Per the study methods: Counts of nucleated cells, estimated from reference gene primer amplification, were obtained. TCRdb's copy holds only in-frame clones and misses some; the assay was immunoSEQ multiplex PCR. The V and J calls and clone size are taken from that table; D and trimming were inferred from the DNA. The repertoire includes some 410,000 clones, approximately 87% of them detected once, and about 0.89% sits in the top ten. These data are taken from a study of blood T cell repertoires in COVID-19. Looking at the study overall: The United States, Italy and Spain supplied acute and convalescent COVID-19 samples. PBMCs, B-cell-depleted T cells, or T cells provided the cDNA or gDNA that made up the material.

Researchers sorted participants into cohorts using their self-reported clinical history. The sequence was collected from a woman aged 25-40 years with acute COVID-19. This chain uses TRBV3-1 (or the pseudogene TRBV3-2) with TRBJ1-1; maybe TRBD1 (6 bases). Sequencing input: PBMCs or T cells enriched from blood (not recorded which). CDR3: CASSQDPRGTEAFF. CDR3 DNA: TGTGCCAGCAGCCAAGATCCCAGGGGCACTGAAGCTTTCTTT.